This T cell receptor (beta chain) was identified in a study of radiotherapy plus CTLA-4 blockade in lung cancer. Study information: Objective responses emerged in 15% to 20% of patients, and roughly 30% attained disease control.

Patients in the study, people with chemo-refractory metastatic non-small-cell lung cancer, received focal radiation plus ipilimumab CTLA-4 blockade. Regarding the study as a whole: Early clone dynamics of blood T cells, plus interferon-beta, reportedly predicted response best. Blood-borne expansion of tumor-derived TCR clones followed radiotherapy plus ipilimumab.

Note on this clone: No antigen is known for it.

Data came from immunoSEQ multiplex PCR; TCRdb stores just in-frame clones and leaves some out. The sample records some 110,000 clones, about four fifths being singletons. With 7 bases removed from V and 0 bases from J, the gap between germline ends came to 10 bases. This CDR3 is 14 amino acids long. The germline V gene has CDR1 LNHDA and CDR2 SQIVND (reference sequence). This clonotype was obtained from a human donor with non-small cell lung cancer who had a partial response to radiotherapy plus ipilimumab. The V call is TRBV19, the J call TRBJ2-1, with D perhaps matching TRBD1 (6 bases). The sample was peripheral blood, taken from a patient treated with radiotherapy plus ipilimumab. CDR3 protein: CASTPGDSYNEQFF. The CDR3 DNA reads TGTGCCAGTACCCCAGGGGACTCCTACAATGAGCAGTTCTTC.